The next 25 T cell receptor beta chains were all read from a single sample in a study of blood T cells in healthy people across ages. It was with a sample-barcoded 5' primer and a J-beta primer mix that a second PCR of roughly 7 to 12 cycles was run. Via MiXCR, TCRdb re-called the 5' RACE reads, giving one row per CDR3 protein. The sample consists of around 650,000 distinct CDR3 sequences, 40% to 45% of them appearing once. What was sequenced was blood. These receptors were obtained from a man older than 75 in good health.

The rearrangement joins TRBV6-2 or TRBV6-3 to TRBJ2-4; 7 nucleotides align to TRBD2. V dropped 8 bases and J dropped 13; count of bases not matched to a gene: 11. This CDR3 has 12 residues. Germline-derived CDR1 and CDR2 are MNHEY and SVGEGT. Written as DNA, the CDR3 is TGTGCCAGCTGCAAGACCCGGGGGGAGCAGTACTTC. Protein: CASCKTRGEQYF.

This sequence joins TRBV10-3 and TRBJ2-3; maybe TRBD2 (5 bases). This CDR3 comprises 17 residues. Germline V gene sequence: CDR1 ENHRY, CDR2 SYGVKD. The V gene lost 3 bases and the J gene lost 6 bases, with 22 bases spanning the gap. For the CDR3, the DNA is TGTGCCATCAGTGACTCTGGACTCTTACCGCCAGCCGATACGCAGTATTTT. It yields the protein CAISDSGLLPPADTQYF.

The J gene is TRBJ2-3, the V gene TRBV9, with 13 bases identical to TRBD2. The CDR3 runs to 16 residues. Germline V CDR1 and CDR2: SGDLS, YYNGEE. Trimming cost V 0 bases and J 6 bases; bases outside gene matches: 4. This CDR3 is CASSVELAGGLDTQYF. The CDR3 DNA follows: TGTGCCAGCAGCGTAGAACTAGCGGGAGGGTTGGATACGCAGTATTTT.

V usage is TRBV10-2 and J usage is TRBJ2-5; tentative D call: TRBD2 (5 bases). The better agreement between TRBJ2-7 and the DNA end casts doubt on the J call. Germline lookup yields CDR1 WSHSY and CDR2 SAAADI. The CDR3 is made up of 14 amino acids. The CDR3 region is CASSEATRFSEQYF. CDR3 sequence (DNA): TGCGCCAGCAGTGAGGCAACTAGATTCTCCGAGCAGTACTTC.

The chain's CDR3 is CASSPLTGGGQPQHF. CDR3 DNA: TGTGCCAGCAGTCCCCTGACAGGGGGCGGGCAGCCCCAGCATTTT. This chain uses TRBV28 with TRBJ1-5, with TRBD1 matching over 10 bases. V lost 5 bases to trimming and J lost 7 bases; unmatched junction nucleotides: 8. The CDR3 totals 15 residues. The germline gives CDR1 MDHEN, CDR2 SYDVKM.

This clonotype was counted a few times. V and J are TRBV10-2 and TRBJ2-3; 7 bases align to TRBD2. Per the germline V gene, CDR1 is WSHSY and CDR2 is SAAADI. The trim removed 7 bases at V and 1 base at J, leaving 8 bases unmatched. The CDR3 totals 15 residues. The CDR3 DNA follows: TGCGCCAGCACCTCTAGCGGATTCGGCACAGATACGCAGTATTTT. Amino acid sequence: CASTSSGFGTDTQYF.

Worth noting for this clonotype: One base away lies a much larger clone, so this may be a sequencing read error. V usage is TRBV4-3 and J usage is TRBJ2-1; D is uncertain. Judging by the DNA end, TRBJ2-7 fits better; the J call may be wrong. Germline V lookup: CDR1 LGHNA, CDR2 YSLEER. The CDR3 totals 15 residues. This CDR3 reads CASSQDAGAYNEQYF. The DNA of the CDR3 is TGCGCCAGCAGCCAAGATGCAGGCGCCTACAATGAGCAGTACTTC.

The genes are TRBV20-1 and TRBJ2-7; 12 bases map to TRBD2. Germline assignment: CDR1 DFQATT and CDR2 SNEGSKA (reference sequence). The CDR3 covers 18 residues. Trimming cost V 0 bases and J 7 bases; bases outside gene matches: 16. The CDR3 DNA reads as TGCAGTGCTAGAGATTGGCTAGCGGGGGGGTACTCCGTTCGTGAGCAGTACTTC. Its translation: CSARDWLAGGYSVREQYF.

A few counts support this clonotype. The J gene is TRBJ1-6, the V gene TRBV7-2; possible D gene TRBD1, 5 bases. CDR3 length equals 14 residues. Trimming left V 8 bases short and J 8 bases short, with 16 bases between. The V gene's germline CDR1 is SGHTA and CDR2 FQGNSA. The CDR3 sequence is CASRGQGKDSPLHF. CDR3 in DNA: TGTGCCAGCCGCGGGCAGGGTAAAGATTCACCCCTCCACTTT.

V and J are TRBV7-2 and TRBJ2-1; 12 bases agree with TRBD2. The CDR3 loop spans 17 amino acids. Looked up from germline, CDR1 is SGHTA and CDR2 is FQGNSA. The V segment lost 4 bases and the J segment 7 bases; nucleotides outside the gene matches: 11. The CDR3 DNA reads TGTGCCAGCAGCTCCGGGGCTAGCGGGAGGGCCGGGAATGAGCAGTTCTTC. This gives the protein CASSSGASGRAGNEQFF.

This clonotype was seen only a few times. J is TRBJ2-1 and V is TRBV7-2; possible D gene TRBD2, 6 bases. V was cut by 1 base and J by 6 bases, with 13 bases left in between. Germline V gene data show CDR1 as SGHTA and CDR2 as FQGNSA. The CDR3 loop spans 15 amino acids. The CDR3 nucleotides read TGTGCCAGCAGCTTAGTTGGCGGGACCGTCAATGAGCAGTTCTTC. It translates to CASSLVGGTVNEQFF.

Comment on this clonotype: Germline and junction disagree at one end, which may indicate a read error. This chain links TRBV20-1 with TRBJ2-3, with D unresolved. CDR1 is DFQATT and CDR2 is SNEGSKA in the germline V gene (reference sequence). This CDR3 has 15 residues. Written as DNA, the CDR3 is TGCAGTGCTAGAGATTTTGCCACACTCACAGATGCGCAGTATTTT. This encodes CSARDFATLTDAQYF.

This clonotype has only one observation. The gene calls are TRBV24-1 and TRBJ2-1, with 9 bases that match TRBD1. CDR1 and CDR2 (germline): KGHDR, SFDVKD. CDR3 size: 16 residues. J lost 0 bases, V lost 4 bases, and 3 bases had no gene match. DNA for the CDR3: TGTGCCACCAGTGACTCGGGACAGGGCTCCTACAATGAGCAGTTCTTC. Its protein product is CATSDSGQGSYNEQFF.

The genes are TRBV29-1 and TRBJ2-5, with a possible D match to TRBD1 (6 bases). CDR1 is SQVTM and CDR2 is ANQGSEA in the germline V gene. V lost 6 bases and J 11 bases, leaving 19 bases between the germline ends. This CDR3 is built from 12 residues. The CDR3 DNA reads TGCAGCGTGGGGGAACAGGGAAATGAGCAGTACTTC. Its translation is CSVGEQGNEQYF.

The chain couples TRBV6-1 to TRBJ2-1; 13 nucleotides agree with TRBD2. The CDR3 contains 16 residues. After removal of 2 bases from V and 6 bases from J, the junction contained 4 bases not matched to a gene. Germline V CDR1 and CDR2: MNHNS, SASEGT. DNA for the CDR3: TGTGCCAGCAGTGAAACCGGGACTAGCGGGGCCAATGAGCAGTTCTTC. Its translation is CASSETGTSGANEQFF.

The chain is built from TRBV6-1 and TRBJ2-7, with 8 nucleotides matching TRBD1. Unmatched junction bases numbered 8, after V lost 3 bases and J lost 4 bases. The germline CDR1 and CDR2 sequences are MNHNS and SASEGT. The CDR3 loop spans 15 amino acids. CDR3 protein: CASSDPGQAPYEQYF. CDR3 coding DNA: TGTGCCAGCAGTGATCCGGGACAGGCTCCATACGAGCAGTACTTC.

The chain joins TRBV6-5 to TRBJ2-5, with a weak D call TRBD2 (5 bases). Trimming shortened V by 5 bases and J by 1 base, and 14 bases separated the two germline ends. This CDR3 contains 15 residues. Germline values: CDR1 MNHEY, CDR2 SVGAGI. CDR3 amino acids: CASSPWERLQETQYF. The CDR3 DNA reads as TGTGCCAGCAGTCCCTGGGAGCGCCTCCAAGAGACCCAGTACTTC.

The rearrangement uses TRBV6-6 and TRBJ2-4, with D possibly matching TRBD1 (6 bases). The J call may not be correct, given that the DNA end is closer to TRBJ2-7. This CDR3 region has 15 residues. Germline CDR1 MNHNY, CDR2 SVGAGI (reference sequence). The CDR3 region is CASSYSNRAGYEQYF. CDR3 sequence (DNA): TGTGCCAGCAGTTACTCGAACAGGGCAGGGTACGAGCAGTACTTC.

The chain is built from TRBV7-2 and TRBJ1-5; TRBD1 matches 10 bases. Looked up from germline, CDR1 is SGHTA and CDR2 is FQGNSA. V shed 5 bases, J shed 6 bases, and the junction held 7 bases outside the gene matches. The CDR3 consists of 15 residues. The CDR3 nucleotides are TGTGCCAGCAGCATCCACAGGACAGGGGGTCAGCCCCAGCATTTT. Translating it yields CASSIHRTGGQPQHF.

The CDR3 reads CSAELSGAVGTEAFF. The CDR3, as DNA: TGCAGCGCCGAACTGTCAGGGGCGGTGGGCACTGAAGCTTTCTTT. The chain has TRBV29-1 and TRBJ1-1, with TRBD1 as a possible D gene (6 bases). Trimming removed 7 bases from V and 4 bases from J, with 22 bases in between. Germline CDR1 SQVTM, CDR2 ANQGSEA. The CDR3 extends over 15 amino acids.

This clonotype was counted only a few times. The J gene is TRBJ2-4, the V gene TRBV15, with 7 bases fitting TRBD1. The end of the DNA fits TRBJ2-7 better, so the J call may be wrong. Germline-derived CDR1 and CDR2 are LNHNV and YYDKDF (reference sequence). CDR3 length: 15 residues. As DNA, the CDR3 is TGTGCCACCAGACAGTCAGGGGGTTCGAACGGCGAGCAGTACTTC. It yields the protein CATRQSGGSNGEQYF.

As regards this clonotype: This sequence may be a read error, since a much larger clone differs from it by one base. This chain uses TRBV2 with TRBJ2-7; 9 positions agree with TRBD1. V lost 5 bases to trimming and J lost 8 bases; unmatched junction nucleotides: 10. Per the germline V gene, CDR1 is SNHLY and CDR2 is FYNNEI. CDR3 length equals 14 residues. As DNA, the CDR3 is TGTGCCAGCAGTCCCGGGACAGGGATCGACAAGCAGTACTTC. Translation gives CASSPGTGIDKQYF. Complete variable domain (other parts from reference TRBV2 and TRBJ2-7): EPEVTQTPSHQVTQMGQEVILRCVPISNHLYFYWYRQILGQKVEFLVSFYNNEISEKSEIFDDQFSVERPDGSNFTLKIRSTKLEDSAMYFCASSPGTGIDKQYFGPGTRLTVT.

In its sample, this clonotype was seen a few times. The chain has TRBV4-1 and TRBJ1-3; possible D gene TRBD1, 5 bases. Germline V lookup: CDR1 MGHRA, CDR2 YSYEKL. This CDR3 is built from 16 residues. V lost 1 base, J lost 1 base, and 11 bases lay in between. This CDR3 reads CASSQVFQGSGNTIYF. CDR3 nucleotide sequence: TGCGCCAGCAGCCAAGTCTTCCAGGGTTCTGGAAACACCATATATTTT.

This clonotype was detected a few times. V and J are TRBV24-1 and TRBJ2-3, with a tentative D call TRBD1 (6 bases). CDR1 KGHDR and CDR2 SFDVKD come from the germline V gene. V lost 8 bases to trimming and J lost 2 bases, with 10 bases between them. This CDR3 is 13 amino acids long. CDR3 sequence (DNA): TGTGCCACCAACAGGGATACCACAGATACGCAGTATTTT. It codes for CATNRDTTDTQYF.

The CDR3 DNA sequence: TGTGCCAGCAGTGGGGGTGCGGGGCTCCTAACTGATCAGCCCCAGCATTTT. Its translation is CASSGGAGLLTDQPQHF. The gene calls are TRBV6-1 and TRBJ1-5; the D gene is possibly TRBD1 (5 bases). V lost 4 bases to trimming and J lost 5 bases, with 21 bases between them. The CDR3 covers 17 residues. Germline CDR1 is MNHNS and CDR2 is SASEGT.